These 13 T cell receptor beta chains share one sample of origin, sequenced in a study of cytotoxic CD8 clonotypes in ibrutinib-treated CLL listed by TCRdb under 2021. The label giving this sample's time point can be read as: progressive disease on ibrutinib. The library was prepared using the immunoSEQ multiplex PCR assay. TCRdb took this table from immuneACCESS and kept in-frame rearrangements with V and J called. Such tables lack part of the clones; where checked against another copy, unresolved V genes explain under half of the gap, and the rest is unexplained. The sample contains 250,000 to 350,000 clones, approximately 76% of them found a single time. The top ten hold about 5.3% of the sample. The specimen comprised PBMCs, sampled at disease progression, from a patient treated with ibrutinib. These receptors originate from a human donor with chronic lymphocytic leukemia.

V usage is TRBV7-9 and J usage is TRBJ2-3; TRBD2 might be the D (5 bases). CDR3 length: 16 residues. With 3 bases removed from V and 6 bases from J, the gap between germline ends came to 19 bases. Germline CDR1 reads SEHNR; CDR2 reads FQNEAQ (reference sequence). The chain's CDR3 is CASSFGITGRVDTQYF. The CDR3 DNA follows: TGTGCCAGCAGCTTCGGGATAACGGGTCGGGTGGATACGCAGTATTTT. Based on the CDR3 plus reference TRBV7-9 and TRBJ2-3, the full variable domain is DTGVSQNPRHKITKRGQNVTFRCDPISEHNRLYWYRQTLGQGPEFLTYFQNEAQLEKSRLLSDRFSAERPKGSFSTLEIQRTEQGDSAMYLCASSFGITGRVDTQYFGPGTRLTVL.

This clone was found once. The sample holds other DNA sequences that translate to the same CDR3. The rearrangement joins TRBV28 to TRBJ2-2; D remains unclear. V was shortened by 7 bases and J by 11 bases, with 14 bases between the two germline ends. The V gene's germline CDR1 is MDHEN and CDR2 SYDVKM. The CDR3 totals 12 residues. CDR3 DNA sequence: TGTGCCAGCATCAGGCCCGACGGAGAGCTGTTTTTT. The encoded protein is CASIRPDGELFF.

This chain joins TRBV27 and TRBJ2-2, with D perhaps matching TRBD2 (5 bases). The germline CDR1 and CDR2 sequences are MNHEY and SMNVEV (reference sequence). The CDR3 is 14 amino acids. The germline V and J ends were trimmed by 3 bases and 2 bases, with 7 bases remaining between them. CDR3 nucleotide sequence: TGTGCCAGCAGTTTCTGGACTAACACCGGGGAGCTGTTTTTT. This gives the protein CASSFWTNTGELFF.

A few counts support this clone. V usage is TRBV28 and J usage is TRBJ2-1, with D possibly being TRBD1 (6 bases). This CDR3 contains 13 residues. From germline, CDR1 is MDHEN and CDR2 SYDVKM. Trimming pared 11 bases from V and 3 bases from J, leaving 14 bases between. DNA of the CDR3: TGTGCCGAAGGGGGAGCCCTCTACAATGAGCAGTTCTTC. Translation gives CAEGGALYNEQFF.

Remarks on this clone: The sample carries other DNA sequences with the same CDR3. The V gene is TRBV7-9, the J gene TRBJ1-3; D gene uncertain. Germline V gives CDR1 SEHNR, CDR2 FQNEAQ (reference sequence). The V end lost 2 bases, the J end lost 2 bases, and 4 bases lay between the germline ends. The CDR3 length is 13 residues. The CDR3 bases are TGTGCCAGCAGCTTAATACCTGGAAACACCATATATTTT. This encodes CASSLIPGNTIYF.

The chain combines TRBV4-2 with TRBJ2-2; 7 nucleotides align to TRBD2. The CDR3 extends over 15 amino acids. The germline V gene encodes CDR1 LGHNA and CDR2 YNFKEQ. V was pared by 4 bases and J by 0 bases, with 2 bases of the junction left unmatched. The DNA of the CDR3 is TGTGCCAGCAGCCTAGCGGGTGCGAACACCGGGGAGCTGTTTTTT. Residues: CASSLAGANTGELFF.

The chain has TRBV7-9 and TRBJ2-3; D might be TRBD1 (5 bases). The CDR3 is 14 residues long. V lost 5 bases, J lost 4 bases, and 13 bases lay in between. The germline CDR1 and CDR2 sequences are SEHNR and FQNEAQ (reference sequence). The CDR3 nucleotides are TGTGCCAGCAGCCTATCCCAGGGTGCAGATACGCAGTATTTT. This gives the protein CASSLSQGADTQYF. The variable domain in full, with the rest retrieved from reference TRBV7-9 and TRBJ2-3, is DTGVSQNPRHKITKRGQNVTFRCDPISEHNRLYWYRQTLGQGPEFLTYFQNEAQLEKSRLLSDRFSAERPKGSFSTLEIQRTEQGDSAMYLCASSLSQGADTQYFGPGTRLTVL.

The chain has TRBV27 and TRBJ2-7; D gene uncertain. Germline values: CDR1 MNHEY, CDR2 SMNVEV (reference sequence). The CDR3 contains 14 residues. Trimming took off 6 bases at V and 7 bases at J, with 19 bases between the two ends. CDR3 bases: TGTGCCAGCAGATCCCCCCTCTTCCCGCGTGAGCAGTACTTC. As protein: CASRSPLFPREQYF.

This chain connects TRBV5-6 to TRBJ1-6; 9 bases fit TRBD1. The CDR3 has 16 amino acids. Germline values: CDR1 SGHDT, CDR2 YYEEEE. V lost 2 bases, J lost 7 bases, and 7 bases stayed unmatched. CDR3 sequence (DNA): TGTGCCAGCAGCTTTGGACAGGGGACAGGGAATTCACCCCTCCACTTT. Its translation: CASSFGQGTGNSPLHF.

For the CDR3, the DNA is TGCGCCAGCAATAAAAAACAGGGGGGGGTGAACACTGAAGCTTTCTTT. It codes for CASNKKQGGVNTEAFF. The J gene is TRBJ1-1, the V gene TRBV10-2; TRBD1 matches 8 bases. CDR3 size: 16 residues. CDR1 WSHSY and CDR2 SAAADI come from the germline V gene. With 7 bases clipped from V and 0 bases from J, the junction kept 10 bases outside the gene matches.

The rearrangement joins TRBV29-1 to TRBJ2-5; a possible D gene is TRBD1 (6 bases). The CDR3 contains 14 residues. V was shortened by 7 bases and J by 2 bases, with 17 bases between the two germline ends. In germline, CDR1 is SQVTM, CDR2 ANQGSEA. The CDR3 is CSAGGGRGQETQYF. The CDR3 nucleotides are TGCAGCGCCGGTGGCGGAAGGGGGCAAGAGACCCAGTACTTC.

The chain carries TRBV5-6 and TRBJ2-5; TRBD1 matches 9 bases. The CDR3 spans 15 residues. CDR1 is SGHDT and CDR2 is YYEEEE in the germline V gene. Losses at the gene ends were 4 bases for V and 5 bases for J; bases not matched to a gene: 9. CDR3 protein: CASSLPGQGRETQYF. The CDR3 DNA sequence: TGTGCCAGCAGCCTACCGGGACAGGGACGGGAGACCCAGTACTTC.

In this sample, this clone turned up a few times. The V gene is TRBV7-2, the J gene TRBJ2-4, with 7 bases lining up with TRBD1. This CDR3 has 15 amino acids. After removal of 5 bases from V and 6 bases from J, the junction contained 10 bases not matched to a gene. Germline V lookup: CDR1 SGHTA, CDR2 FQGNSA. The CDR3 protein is CASSHNPQGPNIQYF. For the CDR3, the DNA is TGTGCCAGCAGCCATAATCCACAGGGGCCAAACATTCAGTACTTC.